Listed below are T cell receptor beta chains from one sample, sequenced in a study of cytomegalovirus exposure and HLA in healthy donors. Generated by immunoSEQ multiplex PCR, the TCRdb table keeps only in-frame clones and is missing some. The sample lists about 160,000 clones, about 96% seen once, with approximately 0.82% in the top ten. The sequenced sample consisted of PBMCs. Receptor source: a woman aged 18-29 years in good health and CMV-seronegative. Both conserved end residues are part of each CDR3. Fields, in order: V gene, J gene, CDR3 protein.

v_gene: TRBV4-1; j_gene: TRBJ1-1; CDR3aa: CASSQDDRESTEAFF
v_gene: TRBV10-2; j_gene: TRBJ2-5; CDR3aa: CASRPAGVKTQYF
v_gene: TRBV19; j_gene: TRBJ1-6; CDR3aa: CASSISGQGASPLHF
v_gene: TRBV11-2; j_gene: TRBJ1-4; CDR3aa: CASSAAGAPNEKLFF
v_gene: TRBV5-1; j_gene: TRBJ2-7; CDR3aa: CASSFGAGIEQYF
v_gene: TRBV29-1; j_gene: TRBJ1-1; CDR3aa: CSVEGQGVRTEAFF
v_gene: TRBV15; j_gene: TRBJ2-7; CDR3aa: CATSRDRGGSYEQYF
v_gene: TRBV9; j_gene: TRBJ2-5; CDR3aa: CASSVSGPGLAGETQYF
v_gene: TRBV6-1; j_gene: TRBJ2-7; CDR3aa: CASSERSTQVRSYEQYF
v_gene: TRBV9; j_gene: TRBJ2-1; CDR3aa: CASSVGGSYNEQFF
v_gene: TRBV27; j_gene: TRBJ2-1; CDR3aa: CASSPGGTVNEQFF
v_gene: TRBV30; j_gene: TRBJ2-2; CDR3aa: CAWAGTVNTGELFF
v_gene: TRBV7-6; j_gene: TRBJ2-7; CDR3aa: CASSPRTEGEEQYF
v_gene: TRBV7-2; j_gene: TRBJ1-5; CDR3aa: CASSLRTENQPQHF
v_gene: TRBV28; j_gene: TRBJ1-1; CDR3aa: CASSLLQDTEAFF
v_gene: TRBV18; j_gene: TRBJ2-5; CDR3aa: CASSPQDLQETQYF
v_gene: TRBV4-3; j_gene: TRBJ1-5; CDR3aa: CASSPSYYSNQPQHF
v_gene: TRBV19; j_gene: TRBJ2-1; CDR3aa: CASSVTSGGANEQFF
v_gene: TRBV7-3; j_gene: TRBJ2-5; CDR3aa: CASSAGITAVWQETQYF
v_gene: TRBV13; j_gene: TRBJ2-3; CDR3aa: CASSQTTQKLAGGTDTQYF
v_gene: TRBV12-5; j_gene: TRBJ2-3; CDR3aa: CASGFGDTQYF
v_gene: TRBV9; j_gene: TRBJ1-2; CDR3aa: CASSPEASTNYGYTF
v_gene: TRBV11-2; j_gene: TRBJ2-7; CDR3aa: CASSFSGPPYEQYF
v_gene: TRBV30; j_gene: TRBJ1-1; CDR3aa: CAWSGQRNTEAFF
v_gene: TRBV6-1; j_gene: TRBJ1-1; CDR3aa: CATFFGVNTEAFF
v_gene: TRBV5-6; j_gene: TRBJ2-1; CDR3aa: CASSLGTSGGVNEQFF
v_gene: TRBV2; j_gene: TRBJ2-2; CDR3aa: CASSEGRVYPGELFF
v_gene: TRBV5-1; j_gene: TRBJ1-3; CDR3aa: CASSLPGQGNTIYF
v_gene: TRBV19; j_gene: TRBJ1-3; CDR3aa: CASSGTGFSGNTIYF
v_gene: TRBV6-6; j_gene: TRBJ1-5; CDR3aa: CASMSGSYQPQHF
v_gene: TRBV11-3; j_gene: TRBJ2-1; CDR3aa: CASSDGTRRNEQFF
v_gene: TRBV11-2; j_gene: TRBJ1-5; CDR3aa: CASSRGGNSNQPQHF
v_gene: TRBV5-4; j_gene: TRBJ1-2; CDR3aa: CASSFQPTPTGGAKDTF
v_gene: TRBV28; j_gene: TRBJ2-4; CDR3aa: CASTNTRSGVQYF
v_gene: TRBV5-1; j_gene: TRBJ2-7; CDR3aa: CASSFGELYEQYF
v_gene: TRBV27; j_gene: TRBJ2-3; CDR3aa: CATQGRGSLAGGLGTQYF
v_gene: TRBV2; j_gene: TRBJ2-1; CDR3aa: CAIQTGDYNEQFF
v_gene: TRBV7-9; j_gene: TRBJ2-7; CDR3aa: CASSSKTGSEQYF
v_gene: TRBV6-5; j_gene: TRBJ1-3; CDR3aa: CASSADRSHTIYF
v_gene: TRBV9; j_gene: TRBJ2-3; CDR3aa: CASGLEGTDTQYF
v_gene: TRBV23-1; j_gene: TRBJ2-7; CDR3aa: CASSQSFYLAGGRYEQYF
v_gene: TRBV25-1; j_gene: TRBJ2-5; CDR3aa: CASEGARETQYF
v_gene: TRBV5-6; j_gene: TRBJ1-2; CDR3aa: CASSLRQGGGYTF
v_gene: TRBV4-3; j_gene: TRBJ1-6; CDR3aa: CASSPLLGQGYSPLHF
v_gene: TRBV11-2; j_gene: TRBJ1-5; CDR3aa: CASSLDSPGIEKPQHF
v_gene: TRBV6-4; j_gene: TRBJ1-6; CDR3aa: CASRPDRGINSPLHF
v_gene: TRBV13; j_gene: TRBJ2-5; CDR3aa: CASSLGLIEETQYF
v_gene: TRBV25-1; j_gene: TRBJ2-2; CDR3aa: CASLEGGGGELFF
v_gene: TRBV18; j_gene: TRBJ1-2; CDR3aa: CASSPPSGGDYGYTF
v_gene: TRBV4-1; j_gene: TRBJ2-7; CDR3aa: CASSQGTGPYEQYF
v_gene: TRBV18; j_gene: TRBJ1-2; CDR3aa: CASSGDSNYGYTF
v_gene: TRBV5-1; j_gene: TRBJ1-3; CDR3aa: CASSLVERTAGNTIYF
v_gene: TRBV9; j_gene: TRBJ2-7; CDR3aa: CASSGGPAPYEQYF
v_gene: TRBV7-9; j_gene: TRBJ2-7; CDR3aa: CASSAGLQGNWYEQYF
v_gene: TRBV5-1; j_gene: TRBJ1-1; CDR3aa: CASSSTGETEAFF
v_gene: TRBV7-2; j_gene: TRBJ1-4; CDR3aa: CASSLLGGTTNEKLFF
v_gene: TRBV6-5; j_gene: TRBJ2-3; CDR3aa: CASSYRGRSDTQYF
v_gene: TRBV6-1; j_gene: TRBJ2-3; CDR3aa: CASIDRGDTDTQYF
v_gene: TRBV2; j_gene: TRBJ1-3; CDR3aa: CASSGFLTGGGNTIYF